Below, 31 T cell receptor beta chains from the same sample are listed, as sequenced in a study of early T cells in non-severe SARS-CoV-2 infection (dated by TCRdb to about 2021). Library prep was done by 5' RACE. Sequencing was carried out with a NextSeq 500. TCRdb reprocessed the public reads (quality trimming at Q25 with fastp, clone calling with MiXCR) and kept in-frame beta chains. Rows are combined by CDR3 protein, so each entry shows the most common genes and DNA. For this sample the table gives more than 20,000 distinct CDR3 sequences, of which around 5.8% were detected only once. In total, the top ten clones hold approximately 2.5% of the sample. The specimen sequenced was whole blood. The origin of the receptors is an adult who was a healthcare worker with PCR-confirmed SARS-CoV-2 infection or an uninfected control (not recorded which).

This clonotype showed up many times. The chain links TRBV20-1 to TRBJ1-2; D remains ambiguous. Germline-derived CDR1 and CDR2 are DFQATT and SNEGSKA (reference sequence). V shed 5 bases and J shed 7 bases, with 20 bases lying between them. This CDR3 comprises 14 residues. In DNA, the CDR3 is TGCAGTGCTCTAACTGGTCCCTCTGGAAGTGGCTACACCTTC. It yields the protein CSALTGPSGSGYTF.

In this sample, this clonotype turned up a few times. The chain joins TRBV11-2 to TRBJ2-3; D gene unclear. The CDR3 has 13 residues. Germline V gene sequence: CDR1 SGHAT, CDR2 FQNNGV. Trimming cost V 3 bases and J 6 bases, with 10 bases left between them. The CDR3 DNA is TGTGCCAGCAGCTTCGCCTACACGGATACGCAGTATTTT. This gives the protein CASSFAYTDTQYF. The complete variable domain, with remaining parts taken from reference TRBV11-2 and TRBJ2-3, reads EAGVAQSPRYKIIEKRQSVAFWCNPISGHATLYWYQQILGQGPKLLIQFQNNGVVDDSQLPKDRFSAERLKGVDSTLKIQPAKLEDSAVYLCASSFAYTDTQYFGPGTRLTVL.

This clonotype was recorded at least ten times. The chain has TRBV2 and TRBJ1-1; D unclear. Germline V gives CDR1 SNHLY, CDR2 FYNNEI. Between the trimmed V and J ends, which lost 5 bases and 1 base, there was a span of 2 bases. The CDR3 extends over 11 amino acids. CDR3 sequence reads: CASSPNTEAFF. The CDR3, as DNA: TGTGCCAGCAGTCCGAACACTGAAGCTTTCTTT.

The chain carries TRBV9 and TRBJ1-2, with D unclear. CDR1 SGDLS and CDR2 YYNGEE come from the germline V gene. V lost 7 bases and J 4 bases, leaving 5 bases between the germline ends. The CDR3 sequence is 10 residues long. The CDR3 here is CASRSYGYTF. The CDR3, as DNA: TGTGCCAGCCGGAGCTATGGCTACACCTTC.

The J gene is TRBJ1-2, the V gene TRBV9; D uncertain. Germline values: CDR1 SGDLS, CDR2 YYNGEE. V lost 0 bases to trimming and J lost 0 bases, with 6 bases between them. The CDR3 sequence is 14 residues long. The CDR3 loop reads CASSVGPANYGYTF. The CDR3 nucleotides read TGTGCCAGCAGCGTAGGTCCAGCTAACTATGGCTACACCTTC.

There are many counts of this clonotype. This sequence joins TRBV10-2 and TRBJ1-2; D unresolved. Germline CDR1 WSHSY, CDR2 SAAADI. The CDR3 has 15 residues. V lost 0 bases to trimming and J lost 4 bases, with 12 bases between them. CDR3 in DNA: TGCGCCAGCAGTGAGTCGGCAGGCATAGGCTATGGCTACACCTTC. This encodes CASSESAGIGYGYTF.

This clonotype has at least ten counts. The rearrangement uses TRBV11-2 and TRBJ2-3; possibly TRBD1 or TRBD2 for D (5 bases each). Germline CDR1 and CDR2: SGHAT and FQNNGV. Deletions cut 3 bases from V and 5 bases from J, with 12 bases between. CDR3 length: 14 amino acids. The CDR3 sequence is CASSFLRGEDTQYF. As DNA, the CDR3 is TGTGCCAGCAGCTTCCTTCGGGGCGAAGATACGCAGTATTTT.

The sample holds a few counts of this clonotype. The rearrangement uses TRBV2 and TRBJ2-7, with unresolved D. CDR1 is SNHLY, CDR2 FYNNEI, per germline. With 4 bases removed from V and 2 bases from J, the gap between germline ends came to 6 bases. This CDR3 contains 12 residues. The CDR3 nucleotides are TGTGCCAGCAGTGGGGATACCTACGAGCAGTACTTC. Translated, it gives CASSGDTYEQYF.

This clonotype was seen ten or more times. The chain carries TRBV7-3 and TRBJ2-2; maybe TRBD1 (6 bases). CDR3 length: 15 residues. Germline CDR1 is SGHTA and CDR2 is FQGTGA. V dropped 3 bases and J dropped 7 bases, with 15 bases sitting between them. In DNA form, the CDR3 reads TGTGCCAGCAGCTTGGGCAGGGGTTATGGCGGGGAGCTGTTTTTT. It translates to CASSLGRGYGGELFF.

This clonotype was seen more than once but under ten times. The chain combines TRBV4-2 with TRBJ1-1, with D tentatively TRBD1 (6 bases). This CDR3 has 15 residues. Trimming removed 3 bases at V and 3 bases at J, with 14 bases between. Germline V lookup: CDR1 LGHNA, CDR2 YNFKEQ. The CDR3 region is CASSQAQGTYTEAFF. In DNA form, the CDR3 reads TGTGCCAGCAGCCAGGCCCAGGGGACCTACACTGAAGCTTTCTTT.

This clonotype was observed many times. The CDR3 is CASRQGGGNTEAFF. As DNA, the CDR3 is TGTGCCAGCAGACAGGGAGGTGGAAACACTGAAGCTTTCTTT. The V call is TRBV6-5, the J call TRBJ1-1; perhaps TRBD1 as D (6 bases). Between the trimmed V and J ends, which lost 6 bases and 2 bases, there was a span of 13 bases. Germline CDR1 and CDR2: MNHEY and SVGAGI. The CDR3 spans 14 residues.

The chain links TRBV11-2 to TRBJ2-2; D not certain. V lost 2 bases and J lost 7, with 5 bases in between. This CDR3 contains 12 residues. Per germline, CDR1 SGHAT and CDR2 FQNNGV. CDR3 sequence reads: CASSLYVGELFF. The CDR3 DNA follows: TGTGCCAGCAGCTTATACGTCGGGGAGCTGTTTTTT.

This clonotype was seen ten or more times. This rearrangement joins TRBV2 to TRBJ1-1, with TRBD1 matching over 12 bases. The CDR3 contains 16 residues. Germline CDR1 and CDR2: SNHLY and FYNNEI. J gave up 4 bases and V 7 bases, and 10 bases lay outside the gene matches. As DNA, the CDR3 is TGTGCCAGCAATCCTCGGGACAGGGGGCGAACCACTGAAGCTTTCTTT. Translating it yields CASNPRDRGRTTEAFF.

This clonotype was seen a few times. CDR3 sequence reads: CSASSLRQPQETQYF. The CDR3 DNA reads as TGCAGTGCTAGTTCCCTGCGGCAGCCGCAAGAGACCCAGTACTTC. The chain recombines TRBV20-1 with TRBJ2-5; D unclear. V gave up 3 bases and J gave up 2 bases, with 16 bases separating them. The CDR3 has 15 residues. Germline CDR1 DFQATT, CDR2 SNEGSKA (reference sequence).

This clonotype was found many times. V usage is TRBV28 and J usage is TRBJ2-7; D not resolved. Germline CDR1 MDHEN, CDR2 SYDVKM. The CDR3 is 14 amino acids. Trimming removed 5 bases from V and 3 bases from J, with 14 bases in between. This chain's CDR3 is CASSPYPPHYEQYF. The CDR3, as DNA: TGTGCCAGCAGTCCGTACCCTCCCCACTACGAGCAGTACTTC.

This clonotype appeared many times. The J gene is TRBJ2-1, the V gene TRBV7-3; no definite D call. The CDR3 has 12 residues. Per the germline V gene, CDR1 is SGHTA and CDR2 is FQGTGA. V dropped 2 bases and J dropped 5 bases, with 4 bases sitting between them. The CDR3 reads CASSLGDNEQFF. DNA for the CDR3: TGTGCCAGCAGCTTAGGGGACAATGAGCAGTTCTTC.

This clonotype was recorded many times. The chain uses TRBV11-3 and TRBJ2-1; 10 bases map to TRBD1. The trim removed 4 bases at V and 7 bases at J, leaving 7 bases unmatched. The CDR3 has 15 amino acids. Germline loops: CDR1 SGHNT, CDR2 YENEEA. The CDR3 here is CASSYGTGASNEQFF. DNA of the CDR3: TGTGCCAGCAGCTACGGGACAGGGGCGTCTAATGAGCAGTTCTTC. The full variable domain, with the rest looked up from reference TRBV11-3 and TRBJ2-1, is EAGVVQSPRYKIIEKKQPVAFWCNPISGHNTLYWYLQNLGQGPELLIRYENEEAVDDSQLPKDRFSAERLKGVDSTLKIQPAELGDSAVYLCASSYGTGASNEQFFGPGTRLTVL.

This clonotype has just a few counts. The chain carries TRBV6-6 and TRBJ1-1; TRBD1 might be the D (6 bases). Trimming took off 7 bases at V and 8 bases at J, with 11 bases between the two ends. The CDR3 runs 11 residues. Per germline, CDR1 MNHNY and CDR2 SVGAGI (reference sequence). CDR3 nucleotides: TGTGCCAGCAAAGCAACAGGGGAAGCTTTCTTT. It translates to CASKATGEAFF.

This clonotype has a count of ten or more. The rearrangement links TRBV27 to TRBJ2-6; perhaps TRBD1 as D (5 bases). In germline, CDR1 is MNHEY, CDR2 SMNVEV (reference sequence). The V and J ends lost 7 bases and 4 bases respectively, with 17 bases between them. The CDR3 consists of 16 residues. CDR3 residues: CASTRPTGSGANVLTF. Written as DNA, the CDR3 is TGTGCCAGCACTAGACCCACAGGTTCAGGGGCCAACGTCCTGACTTTC.

This clonotype showed up many times. The CDR3 bases are TGTGCCAGCAGCTTAGGACCTGGGACAGGTTCACCCCTCCACTTT. As protein: CASSLGPGTGSPLHF. The chain carries TRBV7-9 and TRBJ1-6, with 8 bases aligning to TRBD1. Germline loops: CDR1 SEHNR, CDR2 FQNEAQ (reference sequence). The CDR3 totals 15 residues. V lost 1 base to trimming and J lost 9 bases; unmatched junction nucleotides: 5.

This clonotype was detected ten times or more. V is TRBV7-2 and J is TRBJ1-5; no definite D call. This CDR3 has 15 amino acids. Germline CDR1 reads SGHTA; CDR2 reads FQGNSA. V was clipped by 1 base and J by 6 bases, with 13 bases between them. The CDR3 nucleotides are TGTGCCAGCAGCTTAGTCCGGAATATTCGTCAGCCCCAGCATTTT. Translation gives CASSLVRNIRQPQHF.

This clonotype ranks as medium-sized. CDR3 bases: TGTGCCAGCAGCCCGAGACATACCACCTACGAGCAGTACTTC. It specifies CASSPRHTTYEQYF. The J gene is TRBJ2-7, the V gene TRBV7-2, with unresolved D. V lost 5 bases, J lost 2 bases, and 13 bases lay in between. CDR1 is SGHTA and CDR2 is FQGNSA in the germline V gene. The CDR3 contains 14 residues.

This clonotype was counted many times. This chain uses TRBV27 with TRBJ2-7; D not certain. Germline V gene data show CDR1 as MNHEY and CDR2 as SMNVEV (reference sequence). V lost 5 bases, J lost 3 bases, and 23 bases lay in between. CDR3 length: 17 amino acids. CDR3 region: CASSPVPPPRSLYEQYF. DNA of the CDR3: TGTGCCAGCAGTCCAGTACCGCCTCCTAGATCTCTCTACGAGCAGTACTTC.

This clonotype has a count of ten or more. The V call is TRBV5-6, the J call TRBJ1-5; D perhaps matches TRBD1 (5 bases). Per the germline V gene, CDR1 is SGHDT and CDR2 is YYEEEE. The V end lost 3 bases, the J end lost 0 bases, and 7 bases lay between the germline ends. This CDR3 comprises 14 residues. The CDR3 nucleotides are TGTGCCAGCAGCTATAGGGGTAGCAATCAGCCCCAGCATTTT. Amino acid sequence: CASSYRGSNQPQHF.

This clonotype appeared many times. The chain carries TRBV5-1 and TRBJ1-1; 7 nucleotides align to TRBD1. The CDR3 is 14 amino acids. Trimming removed 4 bases from V and 1 base from J; junction bases left unmatched: 4. Looked up from germline, CDR1 is SGHRS and CDR2 is YFSETQ. CDR3 bases: TGCGCCAGCAGCCGCGGGACAGAGAACACTGAAGCTTTCTTT. Its protein product is CASSRGTENTEAFF.

V gene TRBV6-2 or TRBV6-3 combines with J gene TRBJ2-1, with 9 positions matching TRBD1. The CDR3 totals 13 residues. Germline V gives CDR1 MNHEY, CDR2 SVGEGT. V was pared by 6 bases and J by 9 bases, with 6 bases of the junction left unmatched. CDR3 in DNA: TGTGCCAGCAGGGGACAGGGTGGAGTTGAGCAGTTCTTC. Amino acid sequence: CASRGQGGVEQFF.

The chain couples TRBV6-1 to TRBJ2-6, with D maybe TRBD1 (6 bases). CDR3 length: 18 amino acids. V lost 5 bases and J 0 bases, leaving 17 bases between the germline ends. Germline values: CDR1 MNHNS, CDR2 SASEGT. Here the CDR3 reads CASSPQGTPNSGANVLTF. As DNA, the CDR3 is TGTGCCAGCAGTCCCCAGGGGACACCTAACTCTGGGGCCAACGTCCTGACTTTC.

This clonotype was seen many times. The chain couples TRBV20-1 to TRBJ1-1, with a weak D call TRBD1 (6 bases). Trimming pared 0 bases from V and 1 base from J, leaving 12 bases between. Looked up from germline, CDR1 is DFQATT and CDR2 is SNEGSKA (reference sequence). The CDR3 runs to 15 residues. Here the CDR3 reads CSARDSGHPNTEAFF. CDR3 in DNA: TGCAGTGCTAGAGATTCGGGACACCCGAACACTGAAGCTTTCTTT.

Sample share makes this clonotype medium-sized. The chain employs TRBV20-1 and TRBJ2-1; no firm D call. The CDR3 has 12 residues. Trimming pared 7 bases from V and 2 bases from J, leaving 9 bases between. CDR1 and CDR2 (germline): DFQATT, SNEGSKA (reference sequence). The CDR3 DNA is TGCAGTGTTACGGGTACCTACAATGAGCAGTTCTTC. Protein product: CSVTGTYNEQFF.

In its sample, this clonotype was seen a few times. V gene TRBV6-2 or TRBV6-3 combines with J gene TRBJ2-1; 7 bases agree with TRBD1. V dropped 5 bases and J dropped 4; count of bases not matched to a gene: 8. CDR1 is MNHEY, CDR2 SVGEGT, per germline. The CDR3 is 15 amino acids. CDR3 region: CASSQTGVGYNEQFF. DNA of the CDR3: TGTGCCAGCAGTCAAACAGGGGTGGGTTACAATGAGCAGTTCTTC.

This clonotype was seen repeatedly, ten times or more. The gene calls are TRBV6-5 and TRBJ1-1; D remains ambiguous. The germline V gene has CDR1 MNHEY and CDR2 SVGAGI. Trimming left V 2 bases short and J 1 base short, with 5 bases between. This CDR3 has 13 amino acids. The CDR3 nucleotides read TGTGCCAGCAGTTACGAAGGGAACACTGAAGCTTTCTTT. Its translation is CASSYEGNTEAFF.